The sample holds a few counts of the clone carrying this T cell receptor beta chain. The antigen is unknown. These data belong to a study of vaccination effects on CD4 cells after COVID-19. V was clipped by 5 bases and J by 2 bases; unmatched bases: 5. Germline CDR1 reads MDHEN; CDR2 reads SYDVKM. The CDR3 length is 15 residues. The data were produced by immunoSEQ multiplex PCR, yet TCRdb's version contains in-frame clones alone and is incomplete. The sample holds about 55,000 clones, roughly two thirds seen once. Viral peptide pools were used in the ViraFEST assay to expand antigen-specific CD4+ T cells, and sequencing came afterward. The culture ran for 10 days, and then CD4+ T cells were isolated. Vaccine recipients, nucleocapsid antibody negative, had no prior SARS-CoV-2 infection.

Sequenced material: CD4+ T cells from PBMCs cultured with SARS-CoV-2 spike peptides, taken before COVID-19 vaccination. V gene TRBV28 combines with J gene TRBJ1-5; the match to TRBD1 covers 8 bases. This TCR was sampled from a human donor who received a COVID-19 vaccine. In DNA form, the CDR3 reads TGTGCCAGCAGTCGGACAGGGAGCCGCAATCAGCCCCAGCATTTT. Protein: CASSRTGSRNQPQHF.